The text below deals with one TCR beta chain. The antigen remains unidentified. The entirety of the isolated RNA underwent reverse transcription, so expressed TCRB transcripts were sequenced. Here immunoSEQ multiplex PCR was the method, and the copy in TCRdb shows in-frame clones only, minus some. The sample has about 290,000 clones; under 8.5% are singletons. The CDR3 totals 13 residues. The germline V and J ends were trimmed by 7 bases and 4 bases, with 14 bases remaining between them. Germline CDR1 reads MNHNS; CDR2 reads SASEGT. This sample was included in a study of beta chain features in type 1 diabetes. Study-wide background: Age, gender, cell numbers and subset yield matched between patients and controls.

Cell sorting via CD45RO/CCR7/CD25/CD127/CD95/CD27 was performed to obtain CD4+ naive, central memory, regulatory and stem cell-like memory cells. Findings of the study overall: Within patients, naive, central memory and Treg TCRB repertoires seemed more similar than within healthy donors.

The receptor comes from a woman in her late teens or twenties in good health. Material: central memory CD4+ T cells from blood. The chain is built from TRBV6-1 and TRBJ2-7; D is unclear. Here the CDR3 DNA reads TGTGCCAGCACCCGAAGTCGAAGATACGAGCAGTACTTC. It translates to CASTRSRRYEQYF.